This note documents a single TCR beta chain sequence. Its target is unknown. V was pared by 5 bases and J by 5 bases, with 15 bases of the junction left unmatched. CDR3 length equals 16 residues. CDR1 and CDR2 (germline): LGHNA, YSLEER. This record belongs to a study of cytomegalovirus exposure and HLA in healthy donors. For the study at large: Assignment to the Caucasian-associated ancestry cluster applied to around four fifths of the approximately 360 genotyped donors.

Primers: 60 Vbeta forward and 13 Jbeta reverse. The assay was immunoSEQ multiplex PCR, and TCRdb's table has in-frame clones only and misses some. There are under 150,000 clones in the sample; around 83% occur only once, and 0.95% to 1.5% lies in the top ten. The study's findings and limits: As a later analysis revealed, the rate of TCR association differed by HLA locus, with DRB1 most and HLA-C fewest. Common viral pathogens seemed, in a later analysis, to connect with several of the most significant clusters. There were some public TCRs occurring in many donors, but most TCR sequences were rare.

The chain couples TRBV4-3 to TRBJ2-7; 7 nucleotides line up with TRBD2. This receptor was taken from a girl aged 2 to 10 in good health and CMV-seronegative. The source material was PBMCs. CDR3 nucleotide sequence: TGCGCCAGCAGCGCTTCTAGCGGAGGTCAAGCCGACGAGCAGTACTTC. It is translated as CASSASSGGQADEQYF.